One and the same sample provided the 21 T cell receptor beta chains below, sequenced in a study of shared clonotypes between healthy human individuals. Produced via immunoSEQ multiplex PCR; TCRdb's table is partial and in-frame only. The table records roughly 1 million clones, roughly 80% of them present only once. The specimen sequenced was memory CD4+ T cells sorted from blood. Noted subset: CD45RA-negative fraction. These receptors were obtained from a man younger than 30 in good health.

This clone was found a few times. The genes are TRBV4-1 and TRBJ1-5; no clear D. Germline loops: CDR1 MGHRA, CDR2 YSYEKL. Trimming stripped 0 bases from V and 5 bases from J, with 17 bases between. The CDR3 spans 17 residues. The CDR3 spells CASSQEVRARVDQPQHF. The CDR3 nucleotides read TGCGCCAGCAGCCAAGAAGTTCGGGCCCGGGTGGATCAGCCCCAGCATTTT.

Turning to this clone: This CDR3 is also generated by other DNA sequences in the sample. The chain uses TRBV4-1 and TRBJ2-3, with a weak D call TRBD1 (6 bases). Trimming cost V 2 bases and J 2 bases, with 8 bases left between them. The CDR3 length is 14 residues. The germline gives CDR1 MGHRA, CDR2 YSYEKL. This CDR3 is CASSQTGNTDTQYF. CDR3 DNA: TGCGCCAGCAGCCAAACAGGGAACACAGATACGCAGTATTTT.

The chain carries TRBV6-5 and TRBJ2-2; 7 bases are a match to TRBD1. This CDR3 contains 13 residues. The germline gives CDR1 MNHEY, CDR2 SVGAGI. Losses at the gene ends were 2 bases for V and 6 bases for J; bases not matched to a gene: 0. The CDR3 sequence: CASSYRGPGELFF. In nucleotides, the CDR3 is TGTGCCAGCAGTTACAGGGGGCCCGGGGAGCTGTTTTTT.

This chain links TRBV7-9 with TRBJ1-2; D remains ambiguous. The CDR3 totals 12 residues. The germline CDR1 and CDR2 sequences are SEHNR and FQNEAQ (reference sequence). V lost 8 bases to trimming and J lost 6 bases, with 13 bases between them. CDR3 in amino acids: CASDSFENGYTF. DNA of the CDR3: TGTGCCAGCGACTCCTTTGAGAATGGCTACACCTTC.

The CDR3 spells CASSQGYTPGNTIYF. The CDR3 region has the DNA TGCGCCAGCAGCCAAGGATATACCCCCGGAAACACCATATATTTT. This sequence joins TRBV4-3 and TRBJ1-3; D remains ambiguous. CDR3 length equals 15 residues. Trimming shortened V by 1 base and J by 4 bases, and 11 bases separated the two germline ends. Per the germline V gene, CDR1 is LGHNA and CDR2 is YSLEER.

In its sample, this clone was seen a few times. The chain joins TRBV9 to TRBJ2-7; TRBD2 matches at 7 bases. The CDR3 sequence is 15 residues long. V dropped 2 bases and J dropped 3; count of bases not matched to a gene: 8. CDR1 is SGDLS and CDR2 is YYNGEE in the germline V gene. The CDR3 is CASSVAAGAVYEQYF. CDR3 DNA sequence: TGTGCCAGCAGCGTTGCGGCGGGAGCAGTCTACGAGCAGTACTTC.

The chain combines TRBV28 with TRBJ1-2; 7 nucleotides match TRBD1. Germline V lookup: CDR1 MDHEN, CDR2 SYDVKM. The CDR3 totals 16 residues. V gave up 4 bases and J gave up 0 bases; unmatched junction bases: 8. CDR3 sequence (DNA): TGTGCCAGCAGTTCGGCTACAGGGGCGGCTAACTATGGCTACACCTTC. It specifies CASSSATGAANYGYTF.

V gene TRBV14 combines with J gene TRBJ2-1; D unclear. The CDR3 has 13 amino acids. Germline V gene lookup returns CDR1 SGHDN and CDR2 FVKESK. V lost 1 base, J lost 10 bases, and 11 bases lay in between. This CDR3 is CASSQGGILEQFF. In nucleotides, the CDR3 is TGTGCCAGCAGCCAAGGAGGAATTCTAGAGCAGTTCTTC.

Worth noting for this clone: Other nucleotide sequences in the sample specify the same CDR3. In nucleotides, the CDR3 is TGTGCCAGCAGCGTAGGGACTAGCGCCCAAGAGACCCAGTACTTC. Protein sequence: CASSVGTSAQETQYF. V gene TRBV9 combines with J gene TRBJ2-5; 9 bases match TRBD2. CDR3 length: 15 residues. Germline CDR1 SGDLS, CDR2 YYNGEE. V was pared by 0 bases and J by 1 base, with 1 base of the junction left unmatched.

The V call is TRBV28, the J call TRBJ2-5; the D gene is possibly TRBD1 (6 bases). CDR3 size: 13 residues. Germline CDR1 is MDHEN and CDR2 is SYDVKM. V lost 6 bases, J lost 0 bases, and 8 bases lay in between. This CDR3 is CASRRGYQETQYF. Here the CDR3 DNA reads TGTGCCAGCAGGAGGGGGTACCAAGAGACCCAGTACTTC.

The chain employs TRBV4-1 and TRBJ2-3; D ambiguous. The CDR3 covers 16 residues. CDR1 is MGHRA and CDR2 is YSYEKL in the germline V gene. Trimming removed 1 base at V and 1 base at J, with 12 bases between. In DNA form, the CDR3 reads TGCGCCAGCAGCCAAGGTGAAGGATCGGGCACAGATACGCAGTATTTT. This gives the protein CASSQGEGSGTDTQYF.

This clone was counted a few times. The chain has TRBV7-2 and TRBJ1-5; a possible D gene is TRBD1 (6 bases). The germline V gene encodes CDR1 SGHTA and CDR2 FQGNSA. V lost 8 bases and J 4 bases, leaving 12 bases between the germline ends. The CDR3 totals 13 residues. The CDR3 loop is CASGQYGNQPQHF. The CDR3 bases are TGTGCCAGCGGACAGTACGGGAATCAGCCCCAGCATTTT.

This clone was seen only a few times. The chain joins TRBV30 to TRBJ1-1; unclear D gene. The V end was cut by 0 bases, the J end by 5 bases, with 10 bases between. There are 13 residues in the CDR3. Germline V CDR1 and CDR2: GTSNPN, SVGIG (reference sequence). The CDR3: CAWSVGGRTEAFF. CDR3 nucleotide sequence: TGTGCCTGGAGTGTTGGAGGGCGTACTGAAGCTTTCTTT.

The genes are TRBV10-3 and TRBJ1-1, with D tentatively TRBD1 (6 bases). V shed 0 bases and J shed 1 base, with 9 bases lying between them. The CDR3 loop spans 15 amino acids. Per the germline V gene, CDR1 is ENHRY and CDR2 is SYGVKD. The CDR3 sequence: CAISESDRSNTEAFF. The CDR3 nucleotides read TGTGCCATCAGTGAGTCCGACAGGTCGAACACTGAAGCTTTCTTT.

The chain is built from TRBV10-1 and TRBJ2-1; perhaps TRBD1 as D (6 bases). CDR3 length: 12 residues. The ends were cut back, 6 bases at V and 6 bases at J, with 9 bases in the middle. Per germline, CDR1 WNHNN and CDR2 SYGVQD (reference sequence). Here the CDR3 reads CASSAGVNEQFF. The DNA for the CDR3 is TGCGCCAGCAGCGCAGGGGTCAATGAGCAGTTCTTC.

This chain links TRBV5-6 with TRBJ1-2; D remains ambiguous. This CDR3 spans 15 amino acids. V lost 5 bases to trimming and J lost 0 bases, with 14 bases between them. Germline V lookup: CDR1 SGHDT, CDR2 YYEEEE. The CDR3 DNA sequence: TGTGCCAGCAGTTACCGACCTCCTGCTAACTATGGCTACACCTTC. It yields the protein CASSYRPPANYGYTF.

The CDR3 spells CASSLGVWASINNEQFF. As DNA, the CDR3 is TGTGCCAGCAGCTTAGGTGTTTGGGCCAGTATCAACAATGAGCAGTTCTTC. The chain couples TRBV7-9 to TRBJ2-1; D gene unclear. CDR3 length: 17 residues. The V end was cut by 1 base, the J end by 5 bases, with 18 bases between. CDR1 is SEHNR and CDR2 is FQNEAQ in the germline V gene (reference sequence).

This clone occurred a few times. The CDR3 protein is CASQQGRKAGELFF. The DNA for the CDR3 is TGTGCCAGCCAACAGGGAAGGAAGGCCGGGGAGCTGTTTTTT. The J gene is TRBJ2-2, the V gene TRBV11-3, with a tentative D call TRBD1 (6 bases). The CDR3 contains 14 residues. The V gene's germline CDR1 is SGHNT and CDR2 YENEEA. Between the trimmed V and J ends, which lost 8 bases and 6 bases, there was a span of 16 bases.

The CDR3 protein is CASSLGGGPEQYF. The CDR3 DNA sequence: TGCGCCAGCAGCTTAGGTGGGGGGCCCGAGCAGTACTTC. The chain carries TRBV5-1 and TRBJ2-7; the D call may be TRBD1 or TRBD2 (6 bases each). The CDR3 totals 13 residues. V lost 2 bases and J 6 bases, leaving 12 bases between the germline ends. Per the germline V gene, CDR1 is SGHRS and CDR2 is YFSETQ.

This clone was observed at least ten times. The same CDR3 arises from other DNA sequences in this sample as well. The J gene is TRBJ1-6, the V gene TRBV6-1; 8 bases are a match to TRBD1. Germline-derived CDR1 and CDR2 are MNHNS and SASEGT. V was clipped by 6 bases and J by 8 bases; unmatched bases: 6. The CDR3 consists of 14 residues. The CDR3 nucleotides read TGTGCCAGCAGCGATAGACAGGGGTATTCACCCCTCCACTTT. Translation gives CASSDRQGYSPLHF.

This chain uses TRBV5-1 with TRBJ2-7, with no clear D. CDR3 length equals 13 residues. CDR1 and CDR2 from the germline V gene are SGHRS and YFSETQ. V was pared by 6 bases and J by 3 bases, with 13 bases between. As DNA, the CDR3 is TGCGCCAGCAAGGCCGCCGGTGGCTACGAGCAGTACTTC. Translated: CASKAAGGYEQYF.